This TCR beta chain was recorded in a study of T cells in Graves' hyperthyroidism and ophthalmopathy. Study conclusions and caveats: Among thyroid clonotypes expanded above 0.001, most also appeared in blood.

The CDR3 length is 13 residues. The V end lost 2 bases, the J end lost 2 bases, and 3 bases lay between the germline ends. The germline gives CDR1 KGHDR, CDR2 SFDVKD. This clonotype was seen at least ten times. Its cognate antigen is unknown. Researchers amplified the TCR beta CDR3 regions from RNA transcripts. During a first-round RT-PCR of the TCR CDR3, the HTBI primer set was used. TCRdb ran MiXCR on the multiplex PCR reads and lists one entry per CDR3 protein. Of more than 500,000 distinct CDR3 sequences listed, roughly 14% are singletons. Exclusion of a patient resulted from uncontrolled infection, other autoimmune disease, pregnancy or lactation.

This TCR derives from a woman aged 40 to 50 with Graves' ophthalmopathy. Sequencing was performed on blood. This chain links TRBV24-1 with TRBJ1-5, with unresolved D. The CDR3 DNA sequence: TGTGCCACCAGTGATTACGGCAATCAGCCCCAGCATTTT. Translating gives CATSDYGNQPQHF.